This T cell receptor beta chain is from a study of response to subunit inactivated influenza vaccine. Overall study results and limits: Only a handful of new T cells, the authors suggested, are recruited with each seasonal influenza vaccination.

TCRdb called the RT-PCR reads again in MiXCR, with one record for every CDR3 protein. The repertoire holds 300,000 to 350,000 distinct CDR3 sequences, with 22% as singletons. About this clonotype: What it binds is not known.

The sequencing used PBMCs from blood, collected less than 22 months after vaccination. The TCR was taken from a man between 50 and 69 years old who received an inactivated influenza vaccine.

CDR3 sequence: CAINRQDRGTEAFF. The CDR3 region has the DNA TGTGCCATCAACCGACAGGACCGGGGCACTGAAGCTTTCTTT. This sequence joins TRBV10-3 and TRBJ1-1; maybe TRBD1 (6 bases). CDR3 size: 14 residues. With 7 bases removed from V and 4 bases from J, the gap between germline ends came to 16 bases. Germline V CDR1 and CDR2: ENHRY, SYGVKD.